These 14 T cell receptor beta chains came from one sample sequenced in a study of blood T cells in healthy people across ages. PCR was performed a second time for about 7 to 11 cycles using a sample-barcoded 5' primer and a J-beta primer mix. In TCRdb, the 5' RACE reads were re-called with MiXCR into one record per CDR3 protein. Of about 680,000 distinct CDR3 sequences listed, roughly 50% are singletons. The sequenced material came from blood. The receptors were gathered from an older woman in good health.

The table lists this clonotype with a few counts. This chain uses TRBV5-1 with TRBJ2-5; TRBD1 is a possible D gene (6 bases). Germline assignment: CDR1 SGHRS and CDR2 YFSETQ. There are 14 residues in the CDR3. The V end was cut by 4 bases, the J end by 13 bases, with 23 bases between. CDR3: CASSKGVAGAFWYF. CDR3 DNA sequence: TGCGCCAGCAGCAAAGGGGTTGCAGGGGCGTTCTGGTACTTC.

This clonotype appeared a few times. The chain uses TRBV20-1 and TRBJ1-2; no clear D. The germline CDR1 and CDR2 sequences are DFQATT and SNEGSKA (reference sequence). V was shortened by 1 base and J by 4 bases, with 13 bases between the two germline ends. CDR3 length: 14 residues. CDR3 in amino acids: CSARASLRGYGYTF. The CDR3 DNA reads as TGCAGTGCTAGAGCCTCCCTTCGGGGCTATGGCTACACCTTC.

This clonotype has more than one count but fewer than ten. The CDR3 DNA follows: TGTGCCACGGATCCGGCGGATGGGGGGGATACGCAGTATTTT. Translated: CATDPADGGDTQYF. J is TRBJ2-3 and V is TRBV24-1; TRBD2 is a possible D gene (6 bases). Germline CDR1 and CDR2: KGHDR and SFDVKD. This CDR3 comprises 14 residues. Trimming shortened V by 10 bases and J by 6 bases, and 19 bases separated the two germline ends.

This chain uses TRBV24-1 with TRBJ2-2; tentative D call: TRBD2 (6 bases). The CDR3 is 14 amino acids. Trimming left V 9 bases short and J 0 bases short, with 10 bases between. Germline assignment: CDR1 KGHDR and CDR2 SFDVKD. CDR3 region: CATRGRSNTGELFF. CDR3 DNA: TGTGCCACCCGGGGGAGATCGAACACCGGGGAGCTGTTTTTT.

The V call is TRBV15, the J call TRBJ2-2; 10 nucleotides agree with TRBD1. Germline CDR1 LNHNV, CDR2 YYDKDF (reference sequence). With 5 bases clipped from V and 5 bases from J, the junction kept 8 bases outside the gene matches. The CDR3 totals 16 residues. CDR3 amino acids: CATSSPGTGVTGELFF. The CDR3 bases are TGTGCCACCAGCTCACCCGGGACAGGGGTGACCGGGGAGCTGTTTTTT.

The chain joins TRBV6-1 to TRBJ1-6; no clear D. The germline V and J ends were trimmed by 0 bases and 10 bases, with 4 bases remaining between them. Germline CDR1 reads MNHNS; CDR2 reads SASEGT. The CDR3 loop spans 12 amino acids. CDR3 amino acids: CASSEARSPLHF. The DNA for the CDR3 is TGTGCCAGCAGTGAAGCTAGGTCACCCCTCCACTTT.

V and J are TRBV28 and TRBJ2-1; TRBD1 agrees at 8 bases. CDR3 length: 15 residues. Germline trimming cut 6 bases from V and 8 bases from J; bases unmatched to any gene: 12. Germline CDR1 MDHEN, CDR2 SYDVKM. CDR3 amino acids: CASSLPRTGRHEQFF. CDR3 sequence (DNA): TGTGCCAGCAGCTTGCCCCGGACAGGGAGGCATGAGCAGTTCTTC.

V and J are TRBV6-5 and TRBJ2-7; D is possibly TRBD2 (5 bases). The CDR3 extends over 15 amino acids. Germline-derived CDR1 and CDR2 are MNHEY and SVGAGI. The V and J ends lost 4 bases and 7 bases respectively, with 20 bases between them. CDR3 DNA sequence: TGTGCCAGCAGTTCTACGGGATACCACTACAATGAGCAGTACTTC. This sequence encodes CASSSTGYHYNEQYF.

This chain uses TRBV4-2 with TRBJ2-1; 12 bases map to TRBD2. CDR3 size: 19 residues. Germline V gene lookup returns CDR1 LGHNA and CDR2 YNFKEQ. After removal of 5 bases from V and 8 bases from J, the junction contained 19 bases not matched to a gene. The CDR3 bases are TGTGCCAGCAGCTCCTCGGTCTTCTCCACTAGCGGGAGGAAGGATGAGCAGTTCTTC. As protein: CASSSSVFSTSGRKDEQFF.

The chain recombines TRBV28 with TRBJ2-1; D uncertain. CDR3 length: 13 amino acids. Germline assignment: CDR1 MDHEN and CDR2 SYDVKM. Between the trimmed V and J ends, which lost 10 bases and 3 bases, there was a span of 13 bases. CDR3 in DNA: TGTGCCACCCACGGCCCTCTCTACAATGAGCAGTTCTTC. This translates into CATHGPLYNEQFF.

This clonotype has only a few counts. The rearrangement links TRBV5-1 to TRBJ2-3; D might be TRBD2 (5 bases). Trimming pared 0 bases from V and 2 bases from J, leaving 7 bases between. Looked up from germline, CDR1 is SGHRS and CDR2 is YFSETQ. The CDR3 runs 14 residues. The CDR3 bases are TGCGCCAGCAGCTTGGAGAGGGACACAGATACGCAGTATTTT. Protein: CASSLERDTDTQYF.

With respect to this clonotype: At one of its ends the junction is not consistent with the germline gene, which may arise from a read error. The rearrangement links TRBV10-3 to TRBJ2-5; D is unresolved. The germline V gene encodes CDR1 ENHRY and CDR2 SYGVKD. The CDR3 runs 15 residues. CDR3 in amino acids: CAINESGSSEETQYF. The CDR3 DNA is TGTGCCATCAATGAGTCCGGATCGTCTGAGGAGACCCAGTACTTC.

CDR3 region: CATSDPGLAATDTQYF. Here the CDR3 DNA reads TGTGCCACCAGTGATCCGGGACTAGCGGCCACAGATACGCAGTATTTT. The V gene is TRBV24-1, the J gene TRBJ2-3, with 11 positions matching TRBD2. CDR3 length: 16 residues. The V segment lost 3 bases and the J segment 2 bases; nucleotides outside the gene matches: 3. Per germline, CDR1 KGHDR and CDR2 SFDVKD.

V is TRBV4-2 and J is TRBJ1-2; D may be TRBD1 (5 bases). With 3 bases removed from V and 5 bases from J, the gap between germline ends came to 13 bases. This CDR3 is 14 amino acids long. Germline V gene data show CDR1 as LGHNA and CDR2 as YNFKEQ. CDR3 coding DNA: TGTGCCAGCAGCCACGGGGACGGATTATATGGCTACACCTTC. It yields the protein CASSHGDGLYGYTF.